This TCR beta chain was identified during a study of tumor-infiltrating lymphocytes in localized non-small cell lung cancer. Study overall: The cohort mixed smokers and never-smokers, several histologies, and some post-neoadjuvant-chemotherapy samples. Resected tumor was paired with non-adjacent uninvolved lung from the same patient. The study's findings and limits: T-cell fraction did not differ between immunotypes IM1 and IM2. Recurrence-free survival showed no association with tumor T-cell fraction.

The repertoire was sequenced with immunoSEQ multiplex PCR; TCRdb's copy has only in-frame clones and lacks some. The sample consists of over 5,500 clones, around 60% of them appearing once. On this clone: Its antigen is currently unknown.

Sequencing was done on a sample of lung tumor tissue. The receptor was isolated from a human donor with non-small cell lung cancer.

The CDR3 nucleotides are TGTGCCAGCAGCTTATTTTGGGCGGGGGGTATCACAGATACGCAGTATTTT. Translated: CASSLFWAGGITDTQYF. This chain connects TRBV7-2 to TRBJ2-3; 8 bases line up with TRBD2. This CDR3 contains 17 residues. V lost 2 bases to trimming and J lost 2 bases; unmatched junction nucleotides: 9. CDR1 is SGHTA and CDR2 is FQGNSA in the germline V gene.